A selection of T cell receptor beta chains follows, all from one sample in a study of long-term antiretroviral therapy in people with HIV. Measured with immunoSEQ multiplex PCR; TCRdb has only the in-frame clones, and not every one. The sample yields some 20,000 clones, 90% seen once. Sample: unsorted PBMCs, taken 4.4 years before starting antiretroviral therapy. The receptors derive from a woman aged 30 to 39 with HIV. Both conserved end residues are trimmed from each CDR3. A D gene is named only where the DNA matches it firmly. Clone size is shown for a subset of rows, as once, few, many or a class of expanded clone.

clone_size: NA; v_call: TRBV5-1; d_call: NA; cdr3_aa: ASSPTGWTEAF
clone_size: NA; v_call: TRBV5-8; d_call: TRBD1; cdr3_aa: ASSLRTGRITEAF
clone_size: NA; v_call: TRBV5-1; d_call: NA; cdr3_aa: ASNPTLGLSTDTQY
clone_size: NA; v_call: TRBV28; d_call: TRBD1; cdr3_aa: ASSPAGQGAANEQF
clone_size: NA; v_call: TRBV6-6; d_call: TRBD1; cdr3_aa: ASSDGDTGGNEAF
clone_size: NA; v_call: TRBV2; d_call: NA; cdr3_aa: ASSQMPSGNTIY
clone_size: NA; v_call: TRBV25-1; d_call: NA; cdr3_aa: ASSEAKGFSGELF
clone_size: NA; v_call: TRBV6-1; d_call: NA; cdr3_aa: ASSEGPGYTGELF
clone_size: NA; v_call: TRBV19; d_call: TRBD1; cdr3_aa: ASSIFGTGYQETQY
clone_size: NA; v_call: TRBV7-9; d_call: NA; cdr3_aa: ASSTMKGTAGTDTQY
clone_size: NA; v_call: TRBV7-3; d_call: TRBD1; cdr3_aa: ASSLTSGQGNYGYT
clone_size: NA; v_call: TRBV7-2; d_call: NA; cdr3_aa: ASSSQPPLIPDTQY
clone_size: NA; v_call: TRBV27; d_call: NA; cdr3_aa: ASSLSGGPYNSPLH
clone_size: once; v_call: TRBV19; d_call: TRBD1; cdr3_aa: ASSIAGGGTEAF
clone_size: NA; v_call: TRBV19; d_call: TRBD1; cdr3_aa: ASSVPGQAGTAQETQY
clone_size: NA; v_call: TRBV5-6; d_call: NA; cdr3_aa: ASSSQASWNTEAF
clone_size: NA; v_call: TRBV29-1; d_call: NA; cdr3_aa: SVKGRSGELF
clone_size: NA; v_call: TRBV10-2; d_call: NA; cdr3_aa: ASRNRGQGFNIEAF
clone_size: NA; v_call: TRBV27; d_call: NA; cdr3_aa: ASSSLAHTPQY
clone_size: NA; v_call: TRBV18; d_call: TRBD1; cdr3_aa: ASSPGQGFGGTGELF
clone_size: NA; v_call: TRBV2; d_call: NA; cdr3_aa: ASSPQNTEAF
clone_size: NA; v_call: TRBV5-4; d_call: NA; cdr3_aa: ASRRAGANVLT
clone_size: NA; v_call: TRBV4-2; d_call: NA; cdr3_aa: ASSQERVGKNIQY
clone_size: NA; v_call: TRBV5-6; d_call: NA; cdr3_aa: ASSLNWGSNQPQH
clone_size: NA; v_call: TRBV7-9; d_call: NA; cdr3_aa: ASIKNTVSGYT
clone_size: NA; v_call: TRBV4-1; d_call: TRBD1; cdr3_aa: ASSEPGQGTDTQY
clone_size: once; v_call: TRBV30; d_call: NA; cdr3_aa: AWSQGGNTQY
clone_size: NA; v_call: TRBV5-6; d_call: TRBD2; cdr3_aa: ASSLGLAGTGELF
clone_size: NA; v_call: TRBV10-3; d_call: TRBD2; cdr3_aa: AISESRGAQETQY
clone_size: NA; v_call: TRBV7-9; d_call: TRBD1; cdr3_aa: ASRTGVYGDTEAF
clone_size: NA; v_call: TRBV28; d_call: NA; cdr3_aa: ASSLQSYGYT
clone_size: NA; v_call: TRBV19; d_call: NA; cdr3_aa: ATYWGAQAF
clone_size: NA; v_call: TRBV2; d_call: NA; cdr3_aa: ASREQSGDDTQY
clone_size: NA; v_call: TRBV5-1; d_call: NA; cdr3_aa: ASSFTGPHEQY
clone_size: NA; v_call: TRBV10-3; d_call: NA; cdr3_aa: AISEGLGTGENYGYT
clone_size: few; v_call: TRBV6-1; d_call: NA; cdr3_aa: ASGTGSESPLH
clone_size: NA; v_call: TRBV18; d_call: TRBD2; cdr3_aa: ASSPTAGDNEQF
clone_size: NA; v_call: TRBV10-3; d_call: TRBD1; cdr3_aa: AISENDRGGYGYT
clone_size: NA; v_call: TRBV4-1; d_call: TRBD1; cdr3_aa: ASSGIGQDVYGYT
clone_size: NA; v_call: TRBV5-4; d_call: TRBD1; cdr3_aa: ASSLVGTGVGSNQPQH
clone_size: once; v_call: TRBV5-1; d_call: NA; cdr3_aa: ASSLQETQY
clone_size: NA; v_call: TRBV5-4; d_call: TRBD2; cdr3_aa: ASSLAGGGGLYEQY